The 12 T cell receptor beta chains below come from one sample, sequenced in a study of T cell clonality in common variable immunodeficiency. Here immunoSEQ multiplex PCR was the method, and the copy in TCRdb shows in-frame clones only, minus some. The repertoire consists of about 74,000 clones, none detected only once. The sequenced material came from peripheral blood mononuclear cells. The source of these receptors is a person aged 18 to 75 in good health.

This clone was detected many times. The read halts 3 residues ahead of the CDR3 end, with the missing end drawn from the germline J gene. V gene TRBV20-1 combines with J gene TRBJ1-4; perhaps TRBD1 as D (5 bases). This CDR3 is 15 amino acids long. Trimming took off 6 bases at V and 5 bases at J, with 19 bases between the two ends. The V gene's germline CDR1 is DFQATT and CDR2 SNEGSKA (reference sequence). CDR3 in amino acids: CSAPLTRGLNEKLFF. The CDR3 bases that were read are TGCAGTGCCCCATTAACGCGGGGCCTAAATGAAAAA.

This clone was counted at least ten times. The missing CDR3 end, 3 residues past where the read stops, is filled in from the germline J gene. The V and J genes are TRBV19 and TRBJ2-3, with 8 bases lining up with TRBD1. The CDR3 runs 15 residues. The germline V gene has CDR1 LNHDA and CDR2 SQIVND (reference sequence). J gave up 0 bases and V 7 bases, and 6 bases lay outside the gene matches. CDR3: CASTSTGGSTDTQYF. CDR3 DNA (partial): TGTGCCAGTACCTCAACAGGGGGAAGCACAGATACG.

This clone was seen ten or more times. Incomplete CDR3 DNA: TGTGCCAGCAGCTGGAGGGTCATGAACACTGAA. Amino acids: CASSWRVMNTE. The whole CDR3 region reads CASSWRVMNTEAFF. The chain employs TRBV5-6 and TRBJ1-1, with no clear D. The read ends 3 residues early relative to the CDR3; the germline J gene fills the gap. This CDR3 has 14 residues. Germline V gene data show CDR1 as SGHDT and CDR2 as YYEEEE. V was trimmed by 3 bases and J by 0 bases, leaving 9 bases between them.

This clone was observed at least ten times. The CDR3 end is not reached by the read, which stops 3 residues before it; the germline J gene fills it in. The J gene is TRBJ1-5, the V gene TRBV2; unclear D gene. Germline assignment: CDR1 SNHLY and CDR2 FYNNEI. Trimming shortened V by 1 base and J by 3 bases, and 10 bases separated the two germline ends. This CDR3 comprises 15 residues. The CDR3 loop reads CASSEGPSFNQPQHF. The CDR3 bases that were read are TGTGCCAGCAGTGAAGGTCCCAGTTTCAATCAGCCC. Combining the CDR3 with reference TRBV2 and TRBJ1-5 gives the whole variable domain EPEVTQTPSHQVTQMGQEVILRCVPISNHLYFYWYRQILGQKVEFLVSFYNNEISEKSEIFDDQFSVERPDGSNFTLKIRSTKLEDSAMYFCASSEGPSFNQPQHFGDGTRLSIL.

This clone was found many times. The CDR3 goes on 3 residues after the read ends, and that part is filled in from the germline J gene. This sequence joins TRBV19 and TRBJ2-3; TRBD2 matches at 12 bases. Germline V gives CDR1 LNHDA, CDR2 SQIVND (reference sequence). V lost 1 base to trimming and J lost 5 bases; unmatched junction nucleotides: 4. The length of the CDR3 is 16 residues. This CDR3 is CASSIGLAGVEDTQYF. The CDR3 DNA, read in part, is TGTGCCAGTAGTATAGGACTAGCGGGAGTTGAAGATACG. The variable domain in full, completed from reference TRBV19 and TRBJ2-3, reads DGGITQSPKYLFRKEGQNVTLSCEQNLNHDAMYWYRQDPGQGLRLIYYSQIVNDFQKGDIAEGYSVSREKKESFPLTVTSAQKNPTAFYLCASSIGLAGVEDTQYFGPGTRLTVL.

This clone was picked up many times. Sequencing ends 3 residues short of the CDR3 end; the germline J gene provides the rest. The genes are TRBV19 and TRBJ2-5, with D unresolved. Deletions cut 11 bases from V and 7 bases from J, with 23 bases between. This CDR3 region has 14 residues. Germline lookup yields CDR1 LNHDA and CDR2 SQIVND (reference sequence). CDR3 protein: CAAAQAPNIGTQYF. The CDR3 DNA, read in part, is TGTGCCGCAGCCCAGGCTCCCAATATAGGGACC. The full variable domain, with the rest looked up from reference TRBV19 and TRBJ2-5, is DGGITQSPKYLFRKEGQNVTLSCEQNLNHDAMYWYRQDPGQGLRLIYYSQIVNDFQKGDIAEGYSVSREKKESFPLTVTSAQKNPTAFYLCAAAQAPNIGTQYFGPGTRLLVL.

There are many counts of this clone. The read terminates 3 residues before the CDR3 end, so the remaining end is supplied by the germline J gene. The gene calls are TRBV11-2 and TRBJ1-1; the D is unclear. Trimming took 2 bases from V and 3 from J, leaving 7 bases between them. This CDR3 has 13 amino acids. The germline V gene has CDR1 SGHAT and CDR2 FQNNGV. The CDR3 bases that were read are TGTGCCAGCAGCTTACAGTCTTACACTGAA. It translates to CASSLQSYTE. The full CDR3 reads CASSLQSYTEAFF.

This clone was found many times. The read terminates 3 residues ahead of where the CDR3 ends, so the germline J gene completes it. This chain links TRBV20-1 with TRBJ2-3; D perhaps matches TRBD2 (6 bases). V gave up 2 bases and J gave up 2 bases, with 20 bases separating them. This CDR3 region has 17 residues. Germline V gives CDR1 DFQATT, CDR2 SNEGSKA (reference sequence). The CDR3 sequence: CSARPFEAGRYTDTQYF. Partial CDR3 DNA: TGCAGTGCTAGACCCTTCGAGGCGGGAAGATACACAGATACG.

At least ten counts were recorded for this clone. The read falls 3 residues short of the CDR3 end, and the missing part is taken from the germline J gene. The chain links TRBV7-2 to TRBJ2-2, with D tentatively TRBD1 (5 bases). The CDR3 consists of 15 residues. Trimming took off 5 bases at V and 2 bases at J, with 12 bases between the two ends. Germline CDR1 is SGHTA and CDR2 is FQGNSA. CDR3 DNA (partial): TGTGCCAGCAGCCGGACACGTCAAAACACCGGGGAG. Translating it yields CASSRTRQNTGE. The whole CDR3 reads CASSRTRQNTGELFF.

This clone was seen ten or more times. With the read ending 3 residues before the CDR3 end, the germline J gene is used to fill in that end. The chain is built from TRBV10-3 and TRBJ2-7; 11 bases agree with TRBD2. CDR3 length: 20 amino acids. Per germline, CDR1 ENHRY and CDR2 SYGVKD. The V segment lost 6 bases and the J segment 4 bases; nucleotides outside the gene matches: 23. CDR3 amino acids: CAISPQGAVLAGDSVYEQYF. Partial CDR3 DNA: TGTGCCATCAGCCCCCAGGGGGCAGTACTAGCGGGAGACTCGGTATACGAG.

Many counts were recorded for this clone. The read stops 3 residues short of the end of the CDR3; the missing end is completed from the germline J gene. The gene calls are TRBV6-2 or TRBV6-3 and TRBJ2-5, with unresolved D. The CDR3 totals 13 residues. Germline CDR1 reads MNHEY; CDR2 reads SVGEGT. V was cut by 0 bases and J by 7 bases, with 9 bases left in between. Partial CDR3 DNA: TGTGCCAGCAGTTACTCTTCCACCGGGACC. Its protein product is CASSYSSTGT. The whole CDR3 is CASSYSSTGTQYF.

This clone has ten or more counts. The sequenced fragment ends 3 residues before the CDR3 boundary, so the rest is inferred from the germline J gene. The rearrangement links TRBV2 to TRBJ2-7; 11 bases map to TRBD2. Germline-derived CDR1 and CDR2 are SNHLY and FYNNEI. With V trimmed by 7 bases and J by 2 bases, 7 bases remained unmatched. The CDR3 runs to 15 residues. The covered CDR3 bases are TGTGCCAGCACCCCGGGACTAGCGGCAGCCTACGAG. Translation gives CASTPGLAAAYE. The CDR3 in its entirety is CASTPGLAAAYEQYF.